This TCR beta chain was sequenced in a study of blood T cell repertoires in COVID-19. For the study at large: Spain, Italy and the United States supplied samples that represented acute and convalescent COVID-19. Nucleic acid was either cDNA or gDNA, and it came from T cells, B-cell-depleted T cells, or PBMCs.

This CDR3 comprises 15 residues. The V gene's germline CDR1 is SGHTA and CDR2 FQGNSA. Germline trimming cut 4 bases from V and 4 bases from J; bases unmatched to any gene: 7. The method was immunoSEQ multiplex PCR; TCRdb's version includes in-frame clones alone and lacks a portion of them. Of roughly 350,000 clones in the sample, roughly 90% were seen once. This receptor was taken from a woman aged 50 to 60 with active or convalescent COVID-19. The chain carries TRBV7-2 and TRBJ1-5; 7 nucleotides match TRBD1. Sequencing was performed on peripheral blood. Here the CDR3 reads CASSSAGQKNQPQHF. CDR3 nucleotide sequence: TGTGCCAGCAGCTCCGCGGGACAGAAGAATCAGCCCCAGCATTTT.